This T cell receptor beta chain was found in a study of blood T cell repertoires in COVID-19. The overall study: T cells, B-cell-depleted T cells, or PBMCs supplied cDNA or gDNA.

Participants were aged roughly 18 to 89 years from about two dozen US areas. Those designated as exposed participants met a COVID-19 case within 2 weeks before study entry. Per the study methods: Reference gene primer amplification in the assay estimated nucleated cell counts. Produced via immunoSEQ multiplex PCR; TCRdb's table is partial and in-frame only. V and J calls plus clone size are reproduced from that table; the DNA served to infer D and trimming. The table includes hundreds of thousands of clones, 85% to 90% detected once. V trimming: 9 bases; J trimming: 7 bases; junction bases outside the gene matches: 3. The CDR3 contains 11 residues. The V gene's germline CDR1 is SNHLY and CDR2 FYNNEI.

This sequence joins TRBV2 and TRBJ1-2; 9 bases line up with TRBD1. The source of this sequence is a man between 45 and 60 years old who had been exposed to COVID-19. The material sequenced was PBMCs or T cells enriched from blood (not recorded which). CDR3: CARQGAGGYTF. The CDR3 coding sequence is TGTGCCAGACAGGGGGCAGGTGGCTACACCTTC.